Shown below are 30 T cell receptor beta chains from a single sample sequenced in a study of blood T cell repertoires in COVID-19. Profiling relied on immunoSEQ multiplex PCR, and the TCRdb table lists in-frame clones only, not all of them. The sample carries fewer than 250,000 clones, around four fifths recorded once. The material sequenced was peripheral blood. The source is a human donor in a cohort sampled during active COVID-19.

V usage is TRBV10-1 and J usage is TRBJ1-2; D gene uncertain. From germline, CDR1 is WNHNN and CDR2 SYGVQD (reference sequence). This CDR3 contains 12 residues. V was pared by 10 bases and J by 5 bases, with 14 bases between. The CDR3 is CANLTISYGYTF. CDR3 bases: TGCGCCAACCTGACAATTTCTTATGGCTACACCTTC.

This rearrangement joins TRBV28 to TRBJ1-5; tentative D call: TRBD1 (6 bases). The germline V gene has CDR1 MDHEN and CDR2 SYDVKM. The CDR3 extends over 15 amino acids. V lost 3 bases, J lost 5 bases, and 14 bases lay in between. The CDR3 nucleotides are TGTGCCAGCAGTTTCAGGAGGACAGTAGATCAGCCCCAGCATTTT. It specifies CASSFRRTVDQPQHF.

The chain couples TRBV3-1 (or the pseudogene TRBV3-2) to TRBJ2-1; 7 bases agree with TRBD2. The V and J ends lost 2 bases and 5 bases, in that order; junction bases with no gene match: 3. This CDR3 has 14 amino acids. Germline CDR1 reads LGHDT; CDR2 reads YNNKEL (reference sequence). The CDR3 DNA follows: TGTGCCAGCAGCCAAACGGGGGGAAACAATGAGCAGTTCTTC. This sequence encodes CASSQTGGNNEQFF.

The genes are TRBV7-9 and TRBJ2-3, with 7 bases identical to TRBD2. The V and J ends lost 6 bases and 5 bases, in that order; junction bases with no gene match: 14. This CDR3 is 16 amino acids long. The V gene's germline CDR1 is SEHNR and CDR2 FQNEAQ (reference sequence). As DNA, the CDR3 is TGTGCCAGCAGACTAGGTTCCGGGACTATCTTAGATACGCAGTATTTT. Amino acids: CASRLGSGTILDTQYF.

This sequence joins TRBV5-4 and TRBJ2-3, with D possibly being TRBD1 (6 bases). CDR1 and CDR2 from the germline V gene are SGHNT and YYREEE (reference sequence). CDR3 length: 18 amino acids. V was pared by 3 bases and J by 3 bases, with 23 bases between. The CDR3 DNA sequence: TGTGCCAGCAGCTCCCGATACGTGGGGGCAGGAGTGACAGATACGCAGTATTTT. Residues: CASSSRYVGAGVTDTQYF.

The chain carries TRBV6-6 and TRBJ1-2; D ambiguous. Trimming stripped 0 bases from V and 0 bases from J, with 8 bases between. This CDR3 is 15 amino acids long. The V gene's germline CDR1 is MNHNY and CDR2 SVGAGI (reference sequence). CDR3 DNA sequence: TGTGCCAGCAGTTACTCGAAAGCGGCTAACTATGGCTACACCTTC. Amino acid sequence: CASSYSKAANYGYTF.

The gene calls are TRBV5-1 and TRBJ2-5, with a tentative D call TRBD2 (6 bases). CDR3 size: 14 residues. Germline loops: CDR1 SGHRS, CDR2 YFSETQ. Trimming removed 3 bases at V and 0 bases at J, with 9 bases between. DNA of the CDR3: TGCGCCAGCAGCTCGGGACTGCACCAAGAGACCCAGTACTTC. Encoded protein: CASSSGLHQETQYF.

This chain connects TRBV29-1 to TRBJ2-3; D call uncertain. The germline V gene has CDR1 SQVTM and CDR2 ANQGSEA. The CDR3 sequence is 12 residues long. V was trimmed by 8 bases and J by 0 bases, leaving 9 bases between them. This CDR3 is CSHLTSTDTQYF. As DNA, the CDR3 is TGCAGCCACCTTACTAGCACAGATACGCAGTATTTT.

This clone was seen repeatedly, ten times or more. The V call is TRBV4-2, the J call TRBJ2-5; the D is unclear. This CDR3 comprises 13 residues. V lost 4 bases and J lost 0, with 6 bases in between. Germline-derived CDR1 and CDR2 are LGHNA and YNFKEQ. This CDR3 is CASSPVDQETQYF. CDR3 DNA sequence: TGTGCCAGCAGCCCCGTCGACCAAGAGACCCAGTACTTC.

This chain links TRBV11-2 with TRBJ1-1; 7 bases align to TRBD1. Germline loops: CDR1 SGHAT, CDR2 FQNNGV. Germline trimming cut 5 bases from V and 7 bases from J; bases unmatched to any gene: 13. The CDR3 spans 15 residues. The CDR3 loop is CASSQGVGGSLEAFF. CDR3 in DNA: TGTGCCAGCAGCCAGGGGGTTGGCGGGTCCCTTGAAGCTTTCTTT.

The rearrangement joins TRBV28 to TRBJ2-7; D is unresolved. V lost 1 base and J lost 4, with 8 bases in between. CDR1 and CDR2 from the germline V gene are MDHEN and SYDVKM. This CDR3 has 13 residues. CDR3: CASSLFTNYEQYV. For the CDR3, the DNA is TGTGCCAGCAGTTTATTCACAAATTACGAGCAGTACGTC.

V gene TRBV10-3 combines with J gene TRBJ1-1; D may be TRBD1 (5 bases). The CDR3 length is 17 residues. The V end lost 0 bases, the J end lost 1 base, and 15 bases lay between the germline ends. CDR1 and CDR2 from the germline V gene are ENHRY and SYGVKD. CDR3 bases: TGTGCCATCAGTGAGTCGGGGGGTAGGAGGGGGAACACTGAAGCTTTCTTT. Encoded protein: CAISESGGRRGNTEAFF.

The CDR3 nucleotides are TGTGCCAGCAGCTTAACTGCGGGTTATAGCAATCAGCCCCAGCATTTT. Its protein is CASSLTAGYSNQPQHF. The chain couples TRBV7-9 to TRBJ1-5; D unclear. V was shortened by 2 bases and J by 0 bases, with 11 bases between the two germline ends. Per the germline V gene, CDR1 is SEHNR and CDR2 is FQNEAQ (reference sequence). The CDR3 sequence is 16 residues long.

The genes are TRBV14 and TRBJ1-1; D might be TRBD1 (6 bases). Germline V gives CDR1 SGHDN, CDR2 FVKESK. The length of the CDR3 is 11 residues. V lost 3 bases and J lost 11, with 10 bases in between. Here the CDR3 reads CASSQGAKAFF. The CDR3 coding sequence is TGTGCCAGCAGCCAGGGGGCTAAGGCTTTCTTT.

This clone occurred a few times. The chain uses TRBV11-2 and TRBJ2-1; TRBD2 agrees at 14 bases. Germline CDR1 and CDR2: SGHAT and FQNNGV. The length of the CDR3 is 17 residues. The V and J ends lost 5 bases and 5 bases, in that order; junction bases with no gene match: 8. CDR3 bases: TGTGCCAGCAGCCCGGGTGGGACTAGCGGGAGTGACAATGAGCAGTTCTTC. Its protein product is CASSPGGTSGSDNEQFF. The full variable domain, rest sourced from reference TRBV11-2 and TRBJ2-1, is EAGVAQSPRYKIIEKRQSVAFWCNPISGHATLYWYQQILGQGPKLLIQFQNNGVVDDSQLPKDRFSAERLKGVDSTLKIQPAKLEDSAVYLCASSPGGTSGSDNEQFFGPGTRLTVL.

This clone was found a few times. The chain combines TRBV19 with TRBJ2-3; 9 positions match TRBD1. V dropped 4 bases and J dropped 2; count of bases not matched to a gene: 4. From germline, CDR1 is LNHDA and CDR2 SQIVND (reference sequence). This CDR3 has 15 residues. The CDR3 here is CASSTRTGATDTQYF. The CDR3 region has the DNA TGTGCCAGTAGTACTAGGACAGGGGCCACAGATACGCAGTATTTT.

The gene calls are TRBV5-1 and TRBJ2-3; D possibly corresponds to TRBD2 (6 bases). Germline lookup yields CDR1 SGHRS and CDR2 YFSETQ. This CDR3 comprises 14 residues. V was clipped by 7 bases and J by 0 bases, with 12 bases between them. CDR3 protein: CASGDGTSTDTQYF. The CDR3 nucleotides are TGCGCCAGCGGGGACGGGACTAGCACAGATACGCAGTATTTT.

V and J are TRBV4-1 and TRBJ2-3; D may be TRBD2 (6 bases). The CDR3 sequence is 13 residues long. The germline gives CDR1 MGHRA, CDR2 YSYEKL. Trimming stripped 4 bases from V and 4 bases from J, with 9 bases between. The CDR3 here is CASSPQRADTQYF. CDR3 bases: TGCGCCAGCAGCCCCCAGCGGGCAGATACGCAGTATTTT.

Comments on this clone: Distinct nucleotide sequences in the sample also encode this CDR3. The genes are TRBV6-5 and TRBJ1-2; possible D gene TRBD1, 5 bases. V was cut by 5 bases and J by 2 bases, with 6 bases left in between. CDR3 length: 12 amino acids. Germline V CDR1 and CDR2: MNHEY, SVGAGI. CDR3 nucleotides: TGTGCCAGCAGTCCAGGGAACTATGGCTACACCTTC. Its translation: CASSPGNYGYTF.

The rearrangement joins TRBV7-2 to TRBJ2-3, with 9 nucleotides matching TRBD2. The J segment lost 4 bases and the V segment lost 5 bases, leaving 7 bases of the junction unmatched. The CDR3 is 15 amino acids. Germline CDR1 SGHTA, CDR2 FQGNSA. CDR3 region: CASSLIAGAPDTQYF. The CDR3 DNA follows: TGTGCCAGCAGCCTGATAGCGGGGGCCCCAGATACGCAGTATTTT.

The gene calls are TRBV7-9 and TRBJ1-6, with 7 bases identical to TRBD1. In germline, CDR1 is SEHNR, CDR2 FQNEAQ (reference sequence). The CDR3 is made up of 15 amino acids. V shed 5 bases, J shed 7 bases, and the junction held 8 bases outside the gene matches. CDR3 nucleotides: TGTGCCAGCAGCCCAAGACAGGGCGAAAATTCACCCCTCCACTTT. It codes for CASSPRQGENSPLHF.

This clone came up once. The rearrangement joins TRBV18 to TRBJ1-1, with TRBD1 matching 9 bases. The CDR3 loop spans 11 amino acids. The V gene end was trimmed by 8 bases and the J gene end by 11 bases; junction bases not matched to a gene: 6. CDR1 is KGHSH, CDR2 LQKENI, per germline. The CDR3 nucleotides are TGTGCCAGCGCAAGACAGGGGGAGGCTTTCTTT. Its translation: CASARQGEAFF. The whole variable domain, remainder taken from reference TRBV18 and TRBJ1-1, is NAGVMQNPRHLVRRRGQEARLRCSPMKGHSHVYWYRQLPEEGLKFMVYLQKENIIDESGMPKERFSAEFPKEGPSILRIQQVVRGDSAAYFCASARQGEAFFGQGTRLTVV.

The chain carries TRBV19 and TRBJ2-3; D is possibly TRBD2 (5 bases). V was cut by 4 bases and J by 3 bases, with 5 bases left in between. Germline V gene sequence: CDR1 LNHDA, CDR2 SQIVND (reference sequence). The CDR3 totals 12 residues. The CDR3 loop is CASSRETDTQYF. CDR3 bases: TGTGCCAGTAGTAGGGAGACAGATACGCAGTATTTT.

This clone was picked up a small number of times. The V call is TRBV3-1 (or the pseudogene TRBV3-2), the J call TRBJ2-5; 7 bases fit TRBD2. Germline lookup yields CDR1 LGHDT and CDR2 YNNKEL (reference sequence). The CDR3 has 14 amino acids. The V segment lost 1 base and the J segment 5 bases; nucleotides outside the gene matches: 4. CDR3 in DNA: TGTGCCAGCAGCCAAGGGGGAGGGAGGGAGACCCAGTACTTC. This sequence encodes CASSQGGGRETQYF.

Here the CDR3 DNA reads TGTGCCAGCCACCGCGCGGGAACTGAAAAACTGTTTTTT. Its protein is CASHRAGTEKLFF. The chain uses TRBV18 and TRBJ1-4, with unresolved D. The CDR3 has 13 residues. V was trimmed by 8 bases and J by 7 bases, leaving 14 bases between them. Germline V lookup: CDR1 KGHSH, CDR2 LQKENI.

This clone was detected only once. This chain joins TRBV5-1 and TRBJ2-1; TRBD2 agrees at 8 bases. V dropped 0 bases and J dropped 7; count of bases not matched to a gene: 6. This CDR3 is built from 15 residues. Per germline, CDR1 SGHRS and CDR2 YFSETQ. The CDR3 DNA is TGCGCCAGCAGCTTGGTCGGGGGGGATTTTAATGAGCAGTTCTTC. Its protein is CASSLVGGDFNEQFF.

The chain uses TRBV15 and TRBJ1-4, with 7 bases fitting TRBD1. Germline lookup yields CDR1 LNHNV and CDR2 YYDKDF (reference sequence). Trimming cost V 3 bases and J 15 bases; bases outside gene matches: 7. The CDR3 extends over 12 amino acids. CDR3: CATSREDRLMFF. CDR3 bases: TGTGCCACCAGCAGGGAGGACAGGTTAATGTTTTTT.

This clone was seen a single time. This chain links TRBV5-1 with TRBJ2-5, with TRBD1 identical over 8 bases. The CDR3 contains 15 residues. In germline, CDR1 is SGHRS, CDR2 YFSETQ. Trimming at V came to 0 bases and at J to 5 bases, leaving 6 bases not matched to a gene. The CDR3 protein is CASSLGTGWSETQYF. CDR3 bases: TGCGCCAGCAGCTTGGGGACAGGGTGGTCGGAGACCCAGTACTTC.

In this sample, this clone turned up a few times. The DNA for the CDR3 is TGCGCCAGCAGCCACCCGGGACAGGGTAATTCACCCCTCCACTTT. Translated: CASSHPGQGNSPLHF. The rearrangement joins TRBV4-1 to TRBJ1-6; 9 bases map to TRBD1. The CDR3 loop spans 15 amino acids. Germline V gives CDR1 MGHRA, CDR2 YSYEKL. V shed 3 bases, J shed 6 bases, and the junction held 3 bases outside the gene matches.

The chain recombines TRBV3-1 (or the pseudogene TRBV3-2) with TRBJ2-3; the match to TRBD2 covers 8 bases. This CDR3 is 16 amino acids long. Looked up from germline, CDR1 is LGHDT and CDR2 is YNNKEL (reference sequence). Losses at the gene ends were 1 base for V and 3 bases for J; bases not matched to a gene: 6. CDR3 in amino acids: CASSQGDLAGTDTQYF. The CDR3, as DNA: TGTGCCAGCAGCCAAGGGGACCTAGCGGGTACAGATACGCAGTATTTT.